Listed here is a single T cell receptor (beta chain). Its cognate antigen is unknown. The conserved closing phenylalanine or tryptophan is absent in this CDR3, likely reflecting a read error. This record comes from a study of tumor and adjacent non-tumor tissue in lung cancer. On the study more broadly: There were some 11 adenocarcinoma, a couple of squamous cell carcinoma and 1 small cell lung cancer cases.

Germline trimming cut 1 base from V and 7 bases from J; bases unmatched to any gene: 10. The CDR3 spans 15 residues. The germline V gene has CDR1 DFQATT and CDR2 SNEGSKA (reference sequence). Regarding the study as a whole: Normal lung showed higher cumulative top 100 clone frequency than tumor.

TCRbeta libraries were built with three rounds of nested PCR, modified from ARM-PCR. TCRdb reprocessed the multiplex PCR reads with MiXCR, giving one entry per CDR3 protein. Among approximately 79,000 distinct CDR3 sequences listed, roughly two thirds were seen once. No cell sorting was done before RNA was extracted from the tissue. Chemotherapy-naive patients with new lung cancer underwent thoracic surgery in China, August–late 2014. The genes are TRBV20-1 and TRBJ2-1, with 7 bases fitting TRBD2. The source is a man in his sixties or seventies with non-small cell lung cancer. The sample comprised lung tumor tissue. The CDR3 bases are TGCAGTGCTAGAGGGCTACGGCGGGGGAAGAATGAGCAGTTCTCA. This translates into CSARGLRRGKNEQFS.